The TCR beta chain described here comes from a study of cytomegalovirus exposure and HLA in healthy donors. In regard to this clone: Its specificity is not known.

With 60 Vbeta and 13 Jbeta primers, the PCR was carried out. Assay used: immunoSEQ multiplex PCR; TCRdb lists only in-frame clones, some missing. This sample has some 130,000 clones, with approximately 80% found just once. Study findings and constraints: Rarity marked most TCR sequences, yet some public TCRs occurred in many donors.

Input material: PBMCs. This clonotype was obtained from a man under 40 in good health and CMV-seronegative.

The CDR3: CASSPPPGQNEKLFF. CDR3 DNA sequence: TGTGCCAGCAGCCCCCCCCCGGGACAAAATGAAAAACTGTTTTTT. This chain joins TRBV7-2 and TRBJ1-4, with D perhaps TRBD1 (6 bases). Between the trimmed V and J ends, which lost 5 bases and 5 bases, there was a span of 15 bases. The CDR3 totals 15 residues. Germline lookup yields CDR1 SGHTA and CDR2 FQGNSA.